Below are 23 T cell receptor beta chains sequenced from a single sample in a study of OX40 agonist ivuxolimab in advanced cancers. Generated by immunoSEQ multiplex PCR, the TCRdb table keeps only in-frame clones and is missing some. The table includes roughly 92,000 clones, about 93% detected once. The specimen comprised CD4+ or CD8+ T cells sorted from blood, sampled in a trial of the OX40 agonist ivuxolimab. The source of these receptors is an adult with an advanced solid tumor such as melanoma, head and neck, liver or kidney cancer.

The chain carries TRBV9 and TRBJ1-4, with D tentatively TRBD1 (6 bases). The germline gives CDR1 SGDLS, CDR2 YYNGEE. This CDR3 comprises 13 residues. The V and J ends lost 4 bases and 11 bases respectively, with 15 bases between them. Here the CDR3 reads CASSPPGQSKLFF. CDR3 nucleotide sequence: TGTGCCAGCAGCCCACCCGGACAGTCTAAACTGTTTTTT.

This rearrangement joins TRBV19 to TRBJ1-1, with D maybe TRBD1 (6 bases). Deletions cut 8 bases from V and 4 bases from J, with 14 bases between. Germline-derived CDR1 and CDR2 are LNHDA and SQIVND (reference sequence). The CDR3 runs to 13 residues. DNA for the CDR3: TGTGCCAGTTCCGGTAGGGGGGGCACTGAAGCTTTCTTT. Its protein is CASSGRGGTEAFF.

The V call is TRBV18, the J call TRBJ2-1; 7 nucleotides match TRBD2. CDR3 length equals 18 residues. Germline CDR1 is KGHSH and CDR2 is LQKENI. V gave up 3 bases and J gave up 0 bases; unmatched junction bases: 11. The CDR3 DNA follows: TGTGCCAGCTCACCGCGCCTAGCGGAAAGGGACTCCTACAATGAGCAGTTCTTC. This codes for CASSPRLAERDSYNEQFF.

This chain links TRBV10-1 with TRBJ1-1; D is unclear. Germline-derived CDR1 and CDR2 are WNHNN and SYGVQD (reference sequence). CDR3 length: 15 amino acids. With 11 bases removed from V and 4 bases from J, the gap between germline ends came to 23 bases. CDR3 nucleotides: TGCGCCCCTAAAGAAGGGAGGGCTGTTAGCACTGAAGCTTTCTTT. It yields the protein CAPKEGRAVSTEAFF.

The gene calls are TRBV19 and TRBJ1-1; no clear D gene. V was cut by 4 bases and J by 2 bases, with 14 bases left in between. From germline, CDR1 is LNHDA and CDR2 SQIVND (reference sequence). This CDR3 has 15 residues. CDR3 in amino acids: CASSRVRQGNTEAFF. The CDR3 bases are TGTGCCAGTAGTAGAGTAAGACAAGGAAACACTGAAGCTTTCTTT.

In DNA, the CDR3 is TGTGCCAGCAGCCCACAGGACAGGGAGGAGGAAAAACTGTTTTTT. Residues: CASSPQDREEEKLFF. This chain connects TRBV7-2 to TRBJ1-4, with 8 bases aligning to TRBD1. Germline-derived CDR1 and CDR2 are SGHTA and FQGNSA. V lost 5 bases, J lost 8 bases, and 10 bases stayed unmatched. The CDR3 loop spans 15 amino acids.

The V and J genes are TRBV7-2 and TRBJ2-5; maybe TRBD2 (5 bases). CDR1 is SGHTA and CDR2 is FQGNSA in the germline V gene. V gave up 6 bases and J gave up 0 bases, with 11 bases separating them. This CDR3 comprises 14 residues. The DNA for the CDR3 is TGTGCCAGCAGAGTGCGGGCCAACCAAGAGACCCAGTACTTC. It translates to CASRVRANQETQYF.

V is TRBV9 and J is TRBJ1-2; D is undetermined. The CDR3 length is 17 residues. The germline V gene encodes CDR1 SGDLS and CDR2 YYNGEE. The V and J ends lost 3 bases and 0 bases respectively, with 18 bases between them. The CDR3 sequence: CASSAVSRTEANYGYTF. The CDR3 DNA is TGTGCCAGCAGCGCTGTCAGCCGGACGGAAGCTAACTATGGCTACACCTTC.

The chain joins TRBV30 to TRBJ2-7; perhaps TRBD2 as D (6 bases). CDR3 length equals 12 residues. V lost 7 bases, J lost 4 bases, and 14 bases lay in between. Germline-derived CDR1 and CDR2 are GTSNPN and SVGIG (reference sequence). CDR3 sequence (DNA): TGTGCCTCGGGACGGACTAAATACGAGCAGTACTTC. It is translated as CASGRTKYEQYF.

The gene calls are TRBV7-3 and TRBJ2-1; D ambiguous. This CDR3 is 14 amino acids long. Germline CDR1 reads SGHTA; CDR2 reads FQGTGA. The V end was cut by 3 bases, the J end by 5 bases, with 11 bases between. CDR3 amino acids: CASSLGSGHNEQFF. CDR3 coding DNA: TGTGCCAGCAGCTTGGGATCAGGACACAATGAGCAGTTCTTC.

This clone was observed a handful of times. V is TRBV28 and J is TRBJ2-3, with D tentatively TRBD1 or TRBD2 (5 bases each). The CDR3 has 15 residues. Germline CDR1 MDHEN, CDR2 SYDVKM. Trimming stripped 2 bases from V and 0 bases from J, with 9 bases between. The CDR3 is CASSLEGISTDTQYF. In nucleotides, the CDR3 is TGTGCCAGCAGTTTAGAGGGGATTAGCACAGATACGCAGTATTTT. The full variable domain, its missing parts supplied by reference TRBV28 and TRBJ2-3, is DVKVTQSSRYLVKRTGEKVFLECVQDMDHENMFWYRQDPGLGLRLIYFSYDVKMKEKGDIPEGYSVSREKKERFSLILESASTNQTSMYLCASSLEGISTDTQYFGPGTRLTVL.

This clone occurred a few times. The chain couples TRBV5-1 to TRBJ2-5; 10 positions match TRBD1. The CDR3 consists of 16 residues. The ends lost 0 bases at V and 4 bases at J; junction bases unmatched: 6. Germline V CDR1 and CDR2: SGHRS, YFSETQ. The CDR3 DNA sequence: TGCGCCAGCAGCTTGGGGGGGACAGGGGCCGGAGAGACCCAGTACTTC. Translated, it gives CASSLGGTGAGETQYF.

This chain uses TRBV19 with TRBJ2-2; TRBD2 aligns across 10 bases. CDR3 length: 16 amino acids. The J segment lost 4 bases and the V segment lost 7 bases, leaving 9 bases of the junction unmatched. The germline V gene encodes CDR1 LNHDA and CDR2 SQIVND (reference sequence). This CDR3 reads CASKRGLAGGTGELFF. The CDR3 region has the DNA TGTGCCAGTAAGAGGGGTTTAGCGGGAGGCACCGGGGAGCTGTTTTTT.

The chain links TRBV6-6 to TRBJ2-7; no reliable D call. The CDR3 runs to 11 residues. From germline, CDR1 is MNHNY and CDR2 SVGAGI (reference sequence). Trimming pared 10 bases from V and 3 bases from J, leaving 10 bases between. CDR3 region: CATLSIYEQYF. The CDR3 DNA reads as TGTGCCACCCTCAGCATCTACGAGCAGTACTTC.

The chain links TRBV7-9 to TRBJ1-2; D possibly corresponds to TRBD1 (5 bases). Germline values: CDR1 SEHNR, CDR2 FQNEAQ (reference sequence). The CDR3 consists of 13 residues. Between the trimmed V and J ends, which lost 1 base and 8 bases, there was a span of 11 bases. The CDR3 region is CASSLVEGYGYTF. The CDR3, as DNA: TGTGCCAGCAGCTTAGTGGAGGGGTACGGCTACACCTTC.

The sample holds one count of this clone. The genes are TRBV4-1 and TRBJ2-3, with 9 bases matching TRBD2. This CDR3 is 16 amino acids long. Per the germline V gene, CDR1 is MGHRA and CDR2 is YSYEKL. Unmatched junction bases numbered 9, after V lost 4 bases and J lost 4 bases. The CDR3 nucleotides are TGCGCCAGCAGCCTCAGGATAGCGGGAGCTGCAGATACGCAGTATTTT. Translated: CASSLRIAGAADTQYF.

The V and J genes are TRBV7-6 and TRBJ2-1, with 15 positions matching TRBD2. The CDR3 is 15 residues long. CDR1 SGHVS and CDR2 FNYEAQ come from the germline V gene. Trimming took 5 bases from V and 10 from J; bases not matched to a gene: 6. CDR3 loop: CASSQPGLAGGEQFF. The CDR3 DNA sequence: TGTGCCAGCAGCCAACCGGGACTAGCGGGGGGCGAGCAGTTCTTC.

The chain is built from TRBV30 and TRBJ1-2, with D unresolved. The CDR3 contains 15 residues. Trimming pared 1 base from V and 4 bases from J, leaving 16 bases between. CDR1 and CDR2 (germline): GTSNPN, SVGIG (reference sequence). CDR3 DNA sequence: TGTGCCTGGAGTGCCGCTCAAACTACTTCCTATGGCTACACCTTC. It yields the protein CAWSAAQTTSYGYTF.

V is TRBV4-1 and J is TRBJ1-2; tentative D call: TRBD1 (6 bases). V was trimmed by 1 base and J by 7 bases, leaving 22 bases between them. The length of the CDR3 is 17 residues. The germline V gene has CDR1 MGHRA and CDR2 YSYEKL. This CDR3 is CASSQVLPGAGRPGYTF. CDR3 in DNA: TGCGCCAGCAGCCAAGTACTTCCAGGGGCCGGGCGGCCTGGCTACACCTTC.

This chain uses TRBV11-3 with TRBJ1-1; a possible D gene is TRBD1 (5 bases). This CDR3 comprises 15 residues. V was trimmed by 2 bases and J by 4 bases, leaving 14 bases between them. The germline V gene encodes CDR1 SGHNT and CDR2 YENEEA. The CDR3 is CASSLRLGVSTEAFF. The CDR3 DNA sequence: TGTGCCAGCAGCTTACGACTAGGGGTTAGCACTGAAGCTTTCTTT.

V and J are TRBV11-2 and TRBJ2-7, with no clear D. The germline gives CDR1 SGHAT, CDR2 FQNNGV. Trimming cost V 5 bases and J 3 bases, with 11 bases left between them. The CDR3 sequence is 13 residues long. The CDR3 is CASSPLRFYEQYF. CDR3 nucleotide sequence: TGTGCCAGCAGCCCCTTGCGCTTCTACGAGCAGTACTTC.

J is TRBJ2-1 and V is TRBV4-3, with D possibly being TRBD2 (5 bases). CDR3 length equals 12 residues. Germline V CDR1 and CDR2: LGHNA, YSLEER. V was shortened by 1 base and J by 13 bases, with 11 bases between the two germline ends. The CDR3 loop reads CASSQADLAQFF. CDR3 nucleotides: TGCGCCAGCAGCCAAGCCGACCTAGCCCAGTTCTTC.

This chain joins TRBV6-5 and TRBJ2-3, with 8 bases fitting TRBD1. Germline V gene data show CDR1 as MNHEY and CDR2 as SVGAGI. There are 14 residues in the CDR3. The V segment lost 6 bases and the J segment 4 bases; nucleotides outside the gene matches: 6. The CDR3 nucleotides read TGTGCCAGCAGCCGCGGACAGGGTCCAGATACGCAGTATTTT. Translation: CASSRGQGPDTQYF.